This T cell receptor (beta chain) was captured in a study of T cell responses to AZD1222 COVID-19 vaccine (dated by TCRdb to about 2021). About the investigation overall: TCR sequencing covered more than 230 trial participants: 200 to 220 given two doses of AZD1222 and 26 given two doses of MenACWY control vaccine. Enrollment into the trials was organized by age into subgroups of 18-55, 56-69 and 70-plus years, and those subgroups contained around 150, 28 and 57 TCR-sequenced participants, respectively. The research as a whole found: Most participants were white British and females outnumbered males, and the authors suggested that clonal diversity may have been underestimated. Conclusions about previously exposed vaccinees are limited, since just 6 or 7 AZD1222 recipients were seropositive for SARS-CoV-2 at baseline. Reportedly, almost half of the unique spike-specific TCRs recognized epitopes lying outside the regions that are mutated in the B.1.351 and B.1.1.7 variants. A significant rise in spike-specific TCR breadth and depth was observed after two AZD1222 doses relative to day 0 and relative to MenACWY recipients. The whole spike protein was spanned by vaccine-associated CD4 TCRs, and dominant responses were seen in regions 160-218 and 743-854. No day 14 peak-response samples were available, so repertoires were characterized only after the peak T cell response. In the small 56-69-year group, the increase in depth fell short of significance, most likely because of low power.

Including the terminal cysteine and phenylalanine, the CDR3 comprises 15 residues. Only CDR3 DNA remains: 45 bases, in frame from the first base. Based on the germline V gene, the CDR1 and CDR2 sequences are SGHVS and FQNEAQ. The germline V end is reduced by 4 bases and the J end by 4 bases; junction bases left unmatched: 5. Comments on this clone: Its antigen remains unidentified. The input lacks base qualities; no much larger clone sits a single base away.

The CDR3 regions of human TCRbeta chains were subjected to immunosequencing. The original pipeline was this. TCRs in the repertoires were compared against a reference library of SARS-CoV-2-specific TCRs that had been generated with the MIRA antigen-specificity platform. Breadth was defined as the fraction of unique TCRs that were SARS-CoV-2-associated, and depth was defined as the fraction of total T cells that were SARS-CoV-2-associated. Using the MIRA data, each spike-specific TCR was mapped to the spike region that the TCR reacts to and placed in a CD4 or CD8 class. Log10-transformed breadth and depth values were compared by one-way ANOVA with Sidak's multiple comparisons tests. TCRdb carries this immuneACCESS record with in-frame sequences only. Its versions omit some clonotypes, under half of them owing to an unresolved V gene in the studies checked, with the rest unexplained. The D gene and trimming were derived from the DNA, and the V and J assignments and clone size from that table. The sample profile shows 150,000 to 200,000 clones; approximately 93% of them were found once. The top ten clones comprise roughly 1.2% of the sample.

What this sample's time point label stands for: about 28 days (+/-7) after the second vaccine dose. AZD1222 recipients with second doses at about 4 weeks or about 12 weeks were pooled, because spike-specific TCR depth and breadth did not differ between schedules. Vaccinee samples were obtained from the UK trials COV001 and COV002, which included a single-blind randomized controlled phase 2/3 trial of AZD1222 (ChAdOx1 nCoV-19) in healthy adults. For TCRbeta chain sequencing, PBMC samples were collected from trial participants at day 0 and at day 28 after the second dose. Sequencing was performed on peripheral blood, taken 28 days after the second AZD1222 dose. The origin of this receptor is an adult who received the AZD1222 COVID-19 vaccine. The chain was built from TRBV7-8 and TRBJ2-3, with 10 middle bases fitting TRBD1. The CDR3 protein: CASSSRTGGADTQYF. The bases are TGTGCCAGCAGCTCAAGGACAGGGGGTGCAGATACGCAGTATTTT.